This TCR beta chain was sequenced for a study of monozygotic twins with cystic fibrosis. Study information: Library input was 2.5 to 3.5 micrograms of fragmented DNA, with approximately 16 PCR cycles.

Overall study findings and caveats: Co-twins had the most similar V usage for 13 of 16 pairs, J for 8.

In the case of this clone: Its cognate antigen is unknown.

The CDR3 loop spans 13 amino acids. Between the trimmed V and J ends, which lost 4 bases and 2 bases, there was a span of 8 bases. The germline V gene encodes CDR1 MNHEY and CDR2 SVGAGI. Some clones are missing from TCRdb's copy, which holds only in-frame ones; the method was immunoSEQ multiplex PCR. Of some 33,000 clones listed, around nine tenths were seen once; the top ten hold approximately 0.19%. V gene TRBV6-5 combines with J gene TRBJ1-2; D perhaps matches TRBD1 (6 bases). This clonotype was obtained from a boy between 2 and 10 years old with cystic fibrosis. The specimen sequenced was blood. The CDR3, as DNA: TGTGCCAGCAGTTCCGGACAGAACTATGGCTACACCTTC. Protein: CASSSGQNYGYTF.